Presented here are 8 T cell receptor beta chains from one specimen sequenced in a study of blood T cell repertoires in COVID-19. Repertoires were generated with immunoSEQ multiplex PCR, while TCRdb's copy carries only in-frame clones and drops some. Of roughly 200,000 clones listed, about 90% are singletons. Sequencing used peripheral blood. These receptors all come from a man aged 18 to 29 with active or convalescent COVID-19.

This clone occurred once. The J gene is TRBJ2-7, the V gene TRBV19; TRBD1 is a possible D gene (5 bases). The germline V gene encodes CDR1 LNHDA and CDR2 SQIVND (reference sequence). Between the trimmed V and J ends, which lost 3 bases and 2 bases, there was a span of 14 bases. The CDR3 loop spans 15 amino acids. The CDR3 coding sequence is TGTGCCAGTAGTATTAGGGGCAGGGATGCCTACGAGCAGTACTTC. It specifies CASSIRGRDAYEQYF.

The chain recombines TRBV2 with TRBJ2-2; D not resolved. There are 16 residues in the CDR3. V shed 4 bases and J shed 0 bases, with 12 bases lying between them. Germline V gene sequence: CDR1 SNHLY, CDR2 FYNNEI. The CDR3 protein is CASSGGLPSNTGELFF. CDR3 DNA sequence: TGTGCCAGCAGTGGAGGTCTCCCGTCGAACACCGGGGAGCTGTTTTTT.

This clone was seen only once. The V and J genes are TRBV5-4 and TRBJ1-1, with D perhaps TRBD1 (5 bases). Germline V CDR1 and CDR2: SGHNT, YYREEE (reference sequence). Deletions cut 0 bases from V and 8 bases from J, with 11 bases between. This CDR3 contains 13 residues. The CDR3 loop reads CASSLDGGGEAFF. In DNA, the CDR3 is TGTGCCAGCAGCTTGGACGGGGGTGGGGAAGCTTTCTTT. Looking up the rest from reference TRBV5-4 and TRBJ1-1 gives the full variable domain: ETGVTQSPTHLIKTRGQQVTLRCSSQSGHNTVSWYQQALGQGPQFIFQYYREEENGRGNFPPRFSGLQFPNYSSELNVNALELDDSALYLCASSLDGGGEAFFGQGTRLTVV.

The gene calls are TRBV5-6 and TRBJ2-1; TRBD2 matches at 8 bases. V shed 4 bases and J 10 bases; nucleotides not matched to a gene: 13. Germline CDR1 reads SGHDT; CDR2 reads YYEEEE. This CDR3 contains 15 residues. The CDR3 region is CASSLPGLVYREQFF. CDR3 nucleotide sequence: TGTGCCAGCAGCCTCCCGGGACTAGTCTACAGAGAGCAGTTCTTC.

V is TRBV5-1 and J is TRBJ2-3, with 9 nucleotides matching TRBD1. The CDR3 has 14 amino acids. CDR1 is SGHRS and CDR2 is YFSETQ in the germline V gene. V dropped 4 bases and J dropped 5; count of bases not matched to a gene: 5. The CDR3 coding sequence is TGCGCCAGCAGCACGGACAGGGGAGTAGATACGCAGTATTTT. Residues: CASSTDRGVDTQYF.

The CDR3 sequence: CASSYGQGLGGYTF. As DNA, the CDR3 is TGCGCCAGCAGCTACGGACAGGGGCTAGGAGGCTACACCTTC. J is TRBJ1-2 and V is TRBV5-1, with 9 bases matching TRBD1. V lost 3 bases to trimming and J lost 8 bases; unmatched junction nucleotides: 8. Germline CDR1 is SGHRS and CDR2 is YFSETQ. The CDR3 is 14 residues long. The complete variable domain, with remaining parts taken from reference TRBV5-1 and TRBJ1-2, reads KAGVTQTPRYLIKTRGQQVTLSCSPISGHRSVSWYQQTPGQGLQFLFEYFSETQRNKGNFPGRFSGRQFSNSRSEMNVSTLELGDSALYLCASSYGQGLGGYTFGSGTRLTVV.

The chain is built from TRBV7-5 and TRBJ2-3; the DNA was not used to check the table's D call, TRBD1. TRBV7-5 has pseudogene status. The CDR3 covers 17 residues. CDR3 DNA: TGTGTCAGAAGCCCACCTGGACAGGGGAGGGGCACAGATACGCAGTATTTT. This sequence encodes CVRSPPGQGRGTDTQYF.

The V call is TRBV29-1, the J call TRBJ2-1; D call uncertain. Per the germline V gene, CDR1 is SQVTM and CDR2 is ANQGSEA. Trimming removed 6 bases at V and 2 bases at J, with 11 bases between. CDR3 length equals 13 residues. CDR3: CSVEFLAYNEQFF. The CDR3 DNA is TGCAGCGTAGAGTTTTTAGCCTACAATGAGCAGTTCTTC.